The 19 T cell receptor beta chains below were found in one sample sequenced in a study of T cell responses to AZD1222 COVID-19 vaccine. TCRdb's copy holds only in-frame clones and misses some; the assay was immunoSEQ multiplex PCR. The table lists around 110,000 clones, about 92% of them singletons. The sequencing used peripheral blood, collected on day 0 of AZD1222 vaccination. All receptors come from an adult in good health.

This chain connects TRBV2 to TRBJ2-7; no definite D call. Between the trimmed V and J ends, which lost 1 base and 0 bases, there was a span of 7 bases. The germline gives CDR1 SNHLY, CDR2 FYNNEI. The CDR3 is 14 amino acids. The CDR3 loop is CASSEETYSYEQYF. The DNA for the CDR3 is TGTGCCAGCAGTGAAGAAACGTACTCCTACGAGCAGTACTTC.

The genes are TRBV7-2 and TRBJ2-1; D is possibly TRBD1 (5 bases). CDR3 length: 11 residues. The germline gives CDR1 SGHTA, CDR2 FQGNSA. With 11 bases removed from V and 0 bases from J, the gap between germline ends came to 5 bases. The CDR3 coding sequence is TGTGCCGGGGCCTCCTACAATGAGCAGTTCTTC. Encoded protein: CAGASYNEQFF.

This sequence joins TRBV2 and TRBJ2-1, with D perhaps matching TRBD1 or TRBD2 (5 bases each). The CDR3 runs 15 residues. Trimming shortened V by 7 bases and J by 7 bases, and 20 bases separated the two germline ends. Germline V CDR1 and CDR2: SNHLY, FYNNEI. The CDR3 nucleotides read TGTGCCAGCACCCCGGGGCCTACCTTGGGTAATGAGCAGTTCTTC. Its protein is CASTPGPTLGNEQFF.

The chain joins TRBV14 to TRBJ1-3, with a weak D call TRBD1 (5 bases). The CDR3 extends over 19 amino acids. Germline V CDR1 and CDR2: SGHDN, FVKESK. Trimming removed 0 bases at V and 1 base at J, with 19 bases between. The CDR3 DNA sequence: TGTGCCAGCAGCCAAGATGCCGTAAGGGACGGGAGGTCTGGAAACACCATATATTTT. Translation gives CASSQDAVRDGRSGNTIYF.

CDR3: CASRPDWPANSPLHF. The DNA for the CDR3 is TGTGCCAGCAGGCCCGACTGGCCAGCTAATTCACCCCTCCACTTT. The chain couples TRBV7-2 to TRBJ1-6; D is undetermined. Germline V gives CDR1 SGHTA, CDR2 FQGNSA. Trimming shortened V by 6 bases and J by 6 bases, and 15 bases separated the two germline ends. The CDR3 runs 15 residues.

This sequence joins TRBV5-5 and TRBJ2-2; possible D gene TRBD2, 5 bases. V lost 1 base, J lost 0 bases, and 10 bases lay in between. The germline V gene has CDR1 SGHKS and CDR2 YYEKEE (reference sequence). The CDR3 is 16 amino acids. The chain's CDR3 is CASSLLAVANTGELFF. CDR3 nucleotides: TGTGCCAGCAGCTTGCTAGCAGTCGCGAACACCGGGGAGCTGTTTTTT.

The chain has TRBV19 and TRBJ1-5; D remains unclear. Trimming took 7 bases from V and 2 from J, leaving 15 bases between them. The CDR3 is 15 residues long. Germline V CDR1 and CDR2: LNHDA, SQIVND (reference sequence). The CDR3 sequence is CASTPPGVGNQPQHF. In DNA form, the CDR3 reads TGTGCCAGTACCCCCCCCGGGGTTGGCAATCAGCCCCAGCATTTT.

The rearrangement links TRBV29-1 to TRBJ2-1, with 7 positions matching TRBD1. Germline-derived CDR1 and CDR2 are SQVTM and ANQGSEA. The CDR3 runs to 14 residues. Trimming took 3 bases from V and 7 from J; bases not matched to a gene: 9. The CDR3 protein is CSVDGDRELNEQFF. The CDR3 DNA reads as TGCAGCGTTGATGGGGACAGAGAACTAAATGAGCAGTTCTTC.

This chain links TRBV27 with TRBJ2-1, with 11 bases aligning to TRBD2. Germline lookup yields CDR1 MNHEY and CDR2 SMNVEV (reference sequence). The V segment lost 3 bases and the J segment 6 bases; nucleotides outside the gene matches: 4. There are 15 residues in the CDR3. This chain's CDR3 is CASSFPGLAVNEQFF. Here the CDR3 DNA reads TGTGCCAGCAGTTTCCCGGGACTAGCGGTCAATGAGCAGTTCTTC.

The rearrangement links TRBV5-1 to TRBJ2-7, with 7 bases aligning to TRBD2. Germline-derived CDR1 and CDR2 are SGHRS and YFSETQ. Germline trimming cut 2 bases from V and 2 bases from J; bases unmatched to any gene: 7. The CDR3 contains 15 residues. CDR3 residues: CASSFSGQNPYEQYF. The CDR3 DNA sequence: TGCGCCAGCAGCTTTAGCGGGCAGAATCCCTACGAGCAGTACTTC.

This chain links TRBV28 with TRBJ2-7; 8 bases are shared with TRBD2. The CDR3 runs to 14 residues. Germline loops: CDR1 MDHEN, CDR2 SYDVKM. Trimming removed 6 bases from V and 2 bases from J; junction bases left unmatched: 6. The CDR3, as DNA: TGTGCCAGCAGGATAGCGGGACTAACCTACGAGCAGTACTTC. Its protein is CASRIAGLTYEQYF.

The V call is TRBV3-1 (or the pseudogene TRBV3-2), the J call TRBJ1-1; D is undetermined. Looked up from germline, CDR1 is LGHDT and CDR2 is YNNKEL (reference sequence). This CDR3 is 12 amino acids long. Trimming shortened V by 5 bases and J by 10 bases, and 14 bases separated the two germline ends. CDR3 sequence reads: CASSVGTVRAFF. Written as DNA, the CDR3 is TGTGCCAGCAGCGTAGGAACAGTTAGAGCTTTCTTT.

The chain employs TRBV7-9 and TRBJ1-1; D call uncertain. V was shortened by 10 bases and J by 1 base, with 13 bases between the two germline ends. Germline-derived CDR1 and CDR2 are SEHNR and FQNEAQ (reference sequence). CDR3 length: 13 residues. CDR3 residues: CAKSGGENTEAFF. CDR3 nucleotide sequence: TGTGCCAAGTCCGGCGGCGAGAACACTGAAGCTTTCTTT. Full variable domain (missing parts from reference TRBV7-9 and TRBJ1-1): DTGVSQNPRHKITKRGQNVTFRCDPISEHNRLYWYRQTLGQGPEFLTYFQNEAQLEKSRLLSDRFSAERPKGSFSTLEIQRTEQGDSAMYLCAKSGGENTEAFFGQGTRLTVV.

The rearrangement uses TRBV9 and TRBJ1-2; a possible D gene is TRBD1 (5 bases). Per germline, CDR1 SGDLS and CDR2 YYNGEE. CDR3 size: 14 residues. The V end lost 0 bases, the J end lost 1 base, and 7 bases lay between the germline ends. The CDR3 nucleotides are TGTGCCAGCAGCGTAGGACAGATTAACTATGGCTACACCTTC. It encodes CASSVGQINYGYTF.

The chain is built from TRBV28 and TRBJ2-5; D unclear. V lost 3 bases, J lost 7 bases, and 12 bases lay in between. The CDR3 loop spans 13 amino acids. Per germline, CDR1 MDHEN and CDR2 SYDVKM. CDR3 in DNA: TGTGCCAGCAGTTTCGGCGGCCCCAGGACCCAGTACTTC. Translating gives CASSFGGPRTQYF.

A single count supports this clone. The rearrangement uses TRBV24-1 and TRBJ1-2, with D perhaps matching TRBD1 (5 bases). CDR1 and CDR2 (germline): KGHDR, SFDVKD. Trimming stripped 4 bases from V and 1 base from J, with 12 bases between. CDR3 length: 15 amino acids. The chain's CDR3 is CATSDGAGVNYGYTF. CDR3 nucleotide sequence: TGTGCCACCAGTGACGGTGCGGGGGTTAACTATGGCTACACCTTC.

This chain connects TRBV18 to TRBJ2-3; 12 bases align to TRBD2. The CDR3 totals 15 residues. V trimming: 3 bases; J trimming: 5 bases; junction bases outside the gene matches: 3. Germline CDR1 reads KGHSH; CDR2 reads LQKENI. CDR3 sequence reads: CASSPTSGSGDTQYF. In DNA, the CDR3 is TGTGCCAGCTCACCGACTAGCGGGAGCGGAGATACGCAGTATTTT. The whole variable domain, filled in from reference TRBV18 and TRBJ2-3, reads NAGVMQNPRHLVRRRGQEARLRCSPMKGHSHVYWYRQLPEEGLKFMVYLQKENIIDESGMPKERFSAEFPKEGPSILRIQQVVRGDSAAYFCASSPTSGSGDTQYFGPGTRLTVL.

For this clone: No conserved phenylalanine or tryptophan ends this CDR3, so it is likely a read error. The DNA is omitted, as the CDR3 cannot be located on it reliably, and the CDR3 follows TCRdb's listing. The CDR3 here is CASSQDHSCLDS. The chain couples TRBV3-1 (or the pseudogene TRBV3-2) to TRBJ2-7; the table's D call TRBD2 went unverified against the DNA. Per germline, CDR1 LGHDT and CDR2 YNNKEL (reference sequence). Including both end residues, the CDR3 is 12 amino acids long.

The sample holds one count of this clone. The chain has TRBV19 and TRBJ1-1, with unresolved D. With 0 bases removed from V and 5 bases from J, the gap between germline ends came to 10 bases. The length of the CDR3 is 14 residues. Germline V gene lookup returns CDR1 LNHDA and CDR2 SQIVND (reference sequence). CDR3 sequence reads: CASSIEVGWTEAFF. The DNA for the CDR3 is TGTGCCAGTAGTATAGAGGTGGGTTGGACTGAAGCTTTCTTT.